This TCR beta chain was retrieved from a study of T cells in Graves' hyperthyroidism and ophthalmopathy. Patients aged 18 to 65 had newly diagnosed hyperthyroidism that had lasted under 2 months. Researchers amplified the TCR beta CDR3 regions from RNA transcripts. During a first-round RT-PCR of the TCR CDR3, the HTBI primer set was used. Each CDR3 protein is one row after TCRdb ran MiXCR on the multiplex PCR reads. Of about 350,000 distinct CDR3 sequences in the sample, approximately 15% were seen once. Study-wide points: Blood also showed most of the thyroid clonotypes that were expanded above 0.001.

In the case of this clonotype: Its antigen is unknown. A read error may explain this, as a much larger clone is one base away.

Sequences were obtained from blood. The TCR was taken from a woman aged 25 to 39 with Graves' hyperthyroidism.

The CDR3 protein is CAGSLGPGSQYF. As DNA, the CDR3 is TGTGCCGGCAGCTTAGGCCCCGGGTCGCAGTACTTC. This chain links TRBV7-2 with TRBJ2-7; no reliable D call. Looked up from germline, CDR1 is SGHTA and CDR2 is FQGNSA. The CDR3 loop spans 12 amino acids.